What follows are 3 T cell receptor beta chains derived from one specimen sequenced in a study of a mutant IDH1 vaccine in newly diagnosed glioma. Their cognate antigens are unknown. Assay: immunoSEQ multiplex PCR; the TCRdb copy retains only in-frame clones and omits some. Of 45,000 or so clones listed, 81% were seen once; the top ten hold 4.7%. Time point meaning: week 35, safety follow-up. The content of each vaccine dose was 300 ug of mutant IDH1 20-mer peptide, and topical imiquimod accompanied it. This material consisted of PBMCs, taken from a glioma patient whose treatment included an IDH1 peptide vaccine. Receptors were obtained from a woman between 40 and 50 years old with glioma. Some clones in this sample may be carry-over from other donors' samples.

The chain links TRBV19 to TRBJ2-5; possible D gene TRBD2, 5 bases. This CDR3 region has 12 residues. V was cut by 6 bases and J by 7 bases, with 12 bases left in between. CDR1 and CDR2 (germline): LNHDA, SQIVND (reference sequence). CDR3 in amino acids: CASSGLVGTQYF. DNA for the CDR3: TGTGCCAGTAGCGGACTTGTTGGGACCCAGTACTTC.

V gene TRBV4-3 combines with J gene TRBJ2-1; 8 bases map to TRBD1. The J segment lost 7 bases and the V segment lost 0 bases, leaving 5 bases of the junction unmatched. CDR3 length equals 15 residues. In germline, CDR1 is LGHNA, CDR2 YSLEER. The chain's CDR3 is CASSQDYQGANEQFF. In nucleotides, the CDR3 is TGCGCCAGCAGCCAAGATTATCAGGGGGCAAATGAGCAGTTCTTC.

The CDR3 nucleotides read TGTGCCACCTCAGACCGGGAGGCTGAAGCTTTCTTT. It codes for CATSDREAEAFF. The rearrangement links TRBV27 to TRBJ1-1, with no clear D. Trimming removed 10 bases at V and 6 bases at J, with 15 bases between. CDR3 length: 12 residues. Germline loops: CDR1 MNHEY, CDR2 SMNVEV (reference sequence).